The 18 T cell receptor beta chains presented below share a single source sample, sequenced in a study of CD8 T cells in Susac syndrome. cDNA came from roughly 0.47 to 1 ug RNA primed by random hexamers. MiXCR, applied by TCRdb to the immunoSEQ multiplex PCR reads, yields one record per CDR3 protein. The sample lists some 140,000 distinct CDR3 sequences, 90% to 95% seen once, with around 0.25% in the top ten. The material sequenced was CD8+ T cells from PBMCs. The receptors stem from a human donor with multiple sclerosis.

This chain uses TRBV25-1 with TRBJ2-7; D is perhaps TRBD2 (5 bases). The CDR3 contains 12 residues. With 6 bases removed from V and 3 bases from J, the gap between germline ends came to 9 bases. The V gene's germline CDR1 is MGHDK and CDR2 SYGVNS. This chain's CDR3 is CASRGGYYEQYF. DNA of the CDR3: TGTGCCAGCAGAGGAGGTTACTACGAGCAGTACTTC.

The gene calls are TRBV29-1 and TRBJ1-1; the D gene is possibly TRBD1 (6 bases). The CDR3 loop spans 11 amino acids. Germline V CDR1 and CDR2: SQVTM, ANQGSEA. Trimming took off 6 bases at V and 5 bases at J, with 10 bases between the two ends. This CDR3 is CSVEGETEAFF. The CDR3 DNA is TGCAGCGTCGAGGGGGAAACTGAAGCTTTCTTT.

CDR3 residues: CASSLLSGEGDTQYF. The CDR3 bases are TGTGCCAGCAGCCTTCTGAGCGGAGAGGGGGATACGCAGTATTTT. J is TRBJ2-3 and V is TRBV7-3; the D call may be TRBD1 or TRBD2 (5 bases each). Germline CDR1 is SGHTA and CDR2 is FQGTGA. V lost 5 bases and J 6 bases, leaving 18 bases between the germline ends. This CDR3 spans 15 amino acids. The complete variable domain, with remaining parts taken from reference TRBV7-3 and TRBJ2-3, reads GAGVSQTPSNKVTEKGKYVELRCDPISGHTALYWYRQSLGQGPEFLIYFQGTGAADDSGLPNDRFFAVRPEGSVSTLKIQRTERGDSAVYLCASSLLSGEGDTQYFGPGTRLTVL.

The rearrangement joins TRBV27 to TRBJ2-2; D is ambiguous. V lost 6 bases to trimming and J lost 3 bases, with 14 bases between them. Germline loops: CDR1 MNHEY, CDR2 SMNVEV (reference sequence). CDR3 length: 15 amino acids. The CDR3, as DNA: TGTGCCAGCAGCCTTTCCGGTCCGGACACCGGGGAGCTGTTTTTT. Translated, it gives CASSLSGPDTGELFF.

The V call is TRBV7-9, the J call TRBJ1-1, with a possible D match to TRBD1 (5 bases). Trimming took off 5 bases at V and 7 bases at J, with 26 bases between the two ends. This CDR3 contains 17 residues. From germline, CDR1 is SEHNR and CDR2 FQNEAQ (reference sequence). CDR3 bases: TGTGCCAGCAGCCCCATGGGGCGTGGGGGGTTCACGAGTGAAGCTTTCTTT. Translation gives CASSPMGRGGFTSEAFF.

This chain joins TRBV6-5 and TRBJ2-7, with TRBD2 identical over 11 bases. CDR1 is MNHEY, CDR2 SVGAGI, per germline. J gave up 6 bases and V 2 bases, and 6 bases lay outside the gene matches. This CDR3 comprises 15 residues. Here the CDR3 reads CASSYNSGRGREQYF. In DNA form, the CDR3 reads TGTGCCAGCAGTTACAATAGCGGGAGGGGCCGCGAGCAGTACTTC.

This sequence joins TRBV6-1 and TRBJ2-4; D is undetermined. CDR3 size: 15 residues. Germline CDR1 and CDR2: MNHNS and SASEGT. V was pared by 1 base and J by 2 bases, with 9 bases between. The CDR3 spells CASSEERSTKNIQYF. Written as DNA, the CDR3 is TGTGCCAGCAGTGAAGAACGGAGTACCAAAAACATTCAGTACTTC.

CDR3 loop: CASSTVGGNGNTIYF. In DNA form, the CDR3 reads TGTGCCAGCAGCACCGTAGGGGGCAATGGAAACACCATATATTTT. J is TRBJ1-3 and V is TRBV9; 7 nucleotides line up with TRBD1. This CDR3 region has 15 residues. V lost 4 bases, J lost 3 bases, and 7 bases stayed unmatched. Per the germline V gene, CDR1 is SGDLS and CDR2 is YYNGEE.

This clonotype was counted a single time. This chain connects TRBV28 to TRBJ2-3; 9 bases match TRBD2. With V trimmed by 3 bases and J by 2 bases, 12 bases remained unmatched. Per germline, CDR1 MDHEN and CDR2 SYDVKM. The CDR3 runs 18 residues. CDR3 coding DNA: TGTGCCAGCAGTTTCCCTATAGGCGGGAGGGACCTCACAGATACGCAGTATTTT. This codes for CASSFPIGGRDLTDTQYF.

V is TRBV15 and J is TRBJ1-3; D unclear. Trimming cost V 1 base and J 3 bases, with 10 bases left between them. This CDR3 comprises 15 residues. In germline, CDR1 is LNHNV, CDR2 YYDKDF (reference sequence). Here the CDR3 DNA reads TGTGCCACCAGCAGAGGTGGAGAGTTTGGAAACACCATATATTTT. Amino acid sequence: CATSRGGEFGNTIYF. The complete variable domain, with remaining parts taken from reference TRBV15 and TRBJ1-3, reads DAMVIQNPRYQVTQFGKPVTLSCSQTLNHNVMYWYQQKSSQAPKLLFHYYDKDFNNEADTPDNFQSRRPNTSFCFLDIRSPGLGDTAMYLCATSRGGEFGNTIYFGEGSWLTVV.

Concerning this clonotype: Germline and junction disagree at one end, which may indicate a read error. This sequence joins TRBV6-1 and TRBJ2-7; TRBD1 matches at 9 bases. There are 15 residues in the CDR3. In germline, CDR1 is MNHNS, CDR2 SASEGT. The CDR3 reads CASREAGTGYPEQYF. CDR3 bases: TGTGCCAGCAGAGAAGCCGGGACAGGGTACCCCGAGCAGTACTTC.

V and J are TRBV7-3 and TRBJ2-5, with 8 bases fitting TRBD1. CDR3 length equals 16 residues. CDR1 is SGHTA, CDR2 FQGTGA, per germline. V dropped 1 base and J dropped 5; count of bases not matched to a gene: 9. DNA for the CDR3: TGTGCCAGCAGCTTAATAGCGTCAGGGGGCCGGGAGACCCAGTACTTC. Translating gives CASSLIASGGRETQYF. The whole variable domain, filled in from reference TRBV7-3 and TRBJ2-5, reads GAGVSQTPSNKVTEKGKYVELRCDPISGHTALYWYRQSLGQGPEFLIYFQGTGAADDSGLPNDRFFAVRPEGSVSTLKIQRTERGDSAVYLCASSLIASGGRETQYFGPGTRLLVL.

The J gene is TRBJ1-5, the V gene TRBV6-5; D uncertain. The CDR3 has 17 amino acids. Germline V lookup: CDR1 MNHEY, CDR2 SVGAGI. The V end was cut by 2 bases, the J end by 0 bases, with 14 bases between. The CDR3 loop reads CASSYVQPLYSNQPQHF. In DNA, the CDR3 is TGTGCCAGCAGTTACGTACAGCCGCTCTATAGCAATCAGCCCCAGCATTTT.

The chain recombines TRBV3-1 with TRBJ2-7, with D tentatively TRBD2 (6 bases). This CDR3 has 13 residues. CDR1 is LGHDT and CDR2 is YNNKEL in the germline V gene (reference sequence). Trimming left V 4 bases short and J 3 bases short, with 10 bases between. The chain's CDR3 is CASSPRDYYEQYF. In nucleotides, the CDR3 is TGTGCCAGCAGCCCGCGGGATTACTACGAGCAGTACTTC.

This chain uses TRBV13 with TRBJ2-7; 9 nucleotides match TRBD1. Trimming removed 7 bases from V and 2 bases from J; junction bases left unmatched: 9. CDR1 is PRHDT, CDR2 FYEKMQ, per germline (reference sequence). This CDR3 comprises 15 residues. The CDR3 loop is CASTKTRTGAYEQYF. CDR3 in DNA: TGTGCCAGCACCAAAACCCGGACAGGGGCCTACGAGCAGTACTTC. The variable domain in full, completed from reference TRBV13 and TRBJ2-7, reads AAGVIQSPRHLIKEKRETATLKCYPIPRHDTVYWYQQGPGQDPQFLISFYEKMQSDKGSIPDRFSAQQFSDYHSELNMSSLELGDSALYFCASTKTRTGAYEQYFGPGTRLTVT.

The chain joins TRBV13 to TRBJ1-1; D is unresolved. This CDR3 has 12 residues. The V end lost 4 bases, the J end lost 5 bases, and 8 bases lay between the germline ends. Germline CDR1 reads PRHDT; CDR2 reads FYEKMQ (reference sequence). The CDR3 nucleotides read TGTGCCAGCAGCTCCCGGAGAACTGAAGCTTTCTTT. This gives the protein CASSSRRTEAFF.

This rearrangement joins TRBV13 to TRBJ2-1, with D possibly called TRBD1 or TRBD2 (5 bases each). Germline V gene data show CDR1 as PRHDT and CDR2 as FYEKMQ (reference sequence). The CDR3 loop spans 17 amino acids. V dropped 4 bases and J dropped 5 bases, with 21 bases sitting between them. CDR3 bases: TGTGCCAGCAGCTCCCCCTTGTTAGTGGGGGAACACAATGAGCAGTTCTTC. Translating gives CASSSPLLVGEHNEQFF.

The CDR3 protein is CASSRRGEAETQYF. The CDR3, as DNA: TGTGCCAGCAGCCGAAGGGGGGAAGCCGAGACCCAGTACTTC. This chain links TRBV13 with TRBJ2-5; D may correspond to TRBD1 or TRBD2 (6 bases each). The ends were cut back, 5 bases at V and 5 bases at J, with 15 bases in the middle. CDR3 length equals 14 residues. CDR1 and CDR2 (germline): PRHDT, FYEKMQ (reference sequence).